This is a list of T cell receptor beta chains from one sample in a study of cytomegalovirus exposure and HLA in healthy donors. Assay: immunoSEQ multiplex PCR; the TCRdb copy retains only in-frame clones and omits some. The table lists approximately 61,000 clones, more than 60% of them singletons. Sample: PBMCs. The receptors shown here come from a man in his fifties in good health and CMV-seropositive. Both conserved end residues are part of each CDR3. D genes are given only for firm matches. Clone size, where shown, is once, few, many, or a class for clones that have expanded.

v_gene: TRBV2
d_gene: .
j_gene: TRBJ1-2
abundance: .
len: 13
CDR3nt: TGTGCCAGCAGTGCCCTACAGGCGGGAGGCTACACCTTC
CDR3aa: CASSALQAGGYTF

v_gene: TRBV5-8
d_gene: TRBD1
j_gene: TRBJ2-1
abundance: .
len: 12
CDR3nt: TGTGCCAGTCACAGGGGGCTTGATGAGCAGTTCTTC
CDR3aa: CASHRGLDEQFF

v_gene: TRBV6-1
d_gene: .
j_gene: TRBJ1-5
abundance: .
len: 14
CDR3nt: TGTGCCAGCAAGATCTCGGGATCCCCTCAGCCCCAGCATTTT
CDR3aa: CASKISGSPQPQHF

v_gene: TRBV7-3
d_gene: TRBD2
j_gene: TRBJ2-1
abundance: .
len: 15
CDR3nt: TGTGCCAGCAGCCCAACGGGGGGATTCTACAATGAGCAGTTCTTC
CDR3aa: CASSPTGGFYNEQFF

v_gene: TRBV5-1
d_gene: TRBD1
j_gene: TRBJ2-5
abundance: .
len: 16
CDR3nt: TGCGCCAGCAGCCGGAATGGGGGACAGGGAGGGGAGACCCAGTACTTC
CDR3aa: CASSRNGGQGGETQYF

v_gene: TRBV7-2
d_gene: TRBD1
j_gene: TRBJ1-1
abundance: .
len: 16
CDR3nt: TGTGCCAGCAGCCCCCAGGACAGGGGAACCAACACTGAAGCTTTCTTT
CDR3aa: CASSPQDRGTNTEAFF

v_gene: TRBV27
d_gene: .
j_gene: TRBJ1-5
abundance: .
len: 13
CDR3nt: TGTGCCAGCAGTTTAGAGGTGTCCCAGCCCCAGCATTTT
CDR3aa: CASSLEVSQPQHF

v_gene: TRBV27
d_gene: TRBD1
j_gene: TRBJ1-2
abundance: .
len: 15
CDR3nt: TGTGCCAGCAGTTTCGTCGGGACAGGGGGTCTTGGCTACACCTTC
CDR3aa: CASSFVGTGGLGYTF

v_gene: TRBV27
d_gene: TRBD2
j_gene: TRBJ2-7
abundance: .
len: 15
CDR3nt: TGTGCCAGCAGTTTAGCGGGGGGGCCCTCCCCCGAGCAGTACTTC
CDR3aa: CASSLAGGPSPEQYF

v_gene: TRBV7-9
d_gene: .
j_gene: TRBJ2-1
abundance: .
len: 13
CDR3nt: TGTGCCAGCAGCCGGGGGGCGGGCGGGGAGCGGTTCTTC
CDR3aa: CASSRGAGGERFF

v_gene: TRBV9
d_gene: TRBD1
j_gene: TRBJ1-6
abundance: few
len: 13
CDR3nt: TGTGCCAGCAGCTCGGACAGGGAGGCACCCCTCCACTTT
CDR3aa: CASSSDREAPLHF

v_gene: TRBV4-2
d_gene: TRBD2
j_gene: TRBJ2-5
abundance: once
len: 16
CDR3nt: TGTGCCAGCAGCCAAGATAAAGGGCTAGCGGGAGAGACCCAGTACTTC
CDR3aa: CASSQDKGLAGETQYF

v_gene: TRBV9
d_gene: TRBD2
j_gene: TRBJ2-1
abundance: few
len: 15
CDR3nt: TGTGCCAGCAGCGTAGGCGGGAGAGGTTACAATGAGCAGTTCTTC
CDR3aa: CASSVGGRGYNEQFF

v_gene: TRBV7-6
d_gene: .
j_gene: TRBJ2-7
abundance: .
len: 13
CDR3nt: TGTGCCAGCAGCTTAGGGCCGGGTTGGGAGCAGTACTTC
CDR3aa: CASSLGPGWEQYF

v_gene: TRBV6-1
d_gene: .
j_gene: TRBJ2-7
abundance: .
len: 13
CDR3nt: TGTGACGCCCGTGGGGCCCTAAGCTACGAGCAGTACTTC
CDR3aa: CDARGALSYEQYF

v_gene: TRBV5-6
d_gene: .
j_gene: TRBJ1-4
abundance: .
len: 10
CDR3nt: TGTGCCAGCACCAGTATTAAACTGTTTTTT
CDR3aa: CASTSIKLFF

v_gene: TRBV9
d_gene: TRBD2
j_gene: TRBJ2-1
abundance: .
len: 18
CDR3nt: TGTGCCAGCAGCGTAGTTAGCGGGGGGGGGAGCTCCTACAATGAGCAGTTCTTC
CDR3aa: CASSVVSGGGSSYNEQFF

v_gene: TRBV7-3
d_gene: TRBD2
j_gene: TRBJ2-1
abundance: few
len: 17
CDR3nt: TGTGCCAGCAGCTTAACCGGGACTAGCGGGGGATACAATGAGCAGTTCTTC
CDR3aa: CASSLTGTSGGYNEQFF

v_gene: TRBV2
d_gene: .
j_gene: TRBJ1-3
abundance: .
len: 16
CDR3nt: TGTGCCAGCAGTGAAAATCCTAGCAGGACTGGAAACACCATATATTTT
CDR3aa: CASSENPSRTGNTIYF

v_gene: TRBV6-5
d_gene: TRBD1
j_gene: TRBJ2-7
abundance: few
len: 14
CDR3nt: TGTGCCAGCAGGCCCAGACAGGGACCCTACGAGCAGTACTTC
CDR3aa: CASRPRQGPYEQYF

v_gene: TRBV7-3
d_gene: TRBD1
j_gene: TRBJ1-2
abundance: .
len: 13
CDR3nt: TGTGCCAGCAGCTTAAGAACAGGGGTAGGCTACACCTTC
CDR3aa: CASSLRTGVGYTF